Listed below are T cell receptor beta chains from one sample, sequenced in a study of T cell responses to AZD1222 COVID-19 vaccine. The repertoire was sequenced with immunoSEQ multiplex PCR; TCRdb's copy has only in-frame clones and lacks some. Here the sample spans over 90,000 clones, around 83% being singletons. Sample: peripheral blood, taken on day 0 of AZD1222 vaccination. These receptor sequences come from an adult in good health. Each CDR3 is given with its conserved first and last residue. The D gene is left open where the match is weak. Clone size is given for some rows only: seen once, a few or many times, or a class if the clone is expanded.

abundance: -
d_gene: -
v_gene: TRBV23-1
j_gene: TRBJ1-5
len: 19
CDR3aa: CASSHGTGRVRSQNQPQHF
CDR3nt: TGCGCCAGCAGTCACGGCACAGGCAGGGTCAGGTCCCAAAATCAGCCCCAGCATTTT

abundance: -
d_gene: TRBD1
v_gene: TRBV7-3
j_gene: TRBJ2-2
len: 14
CDR3aa: CASSPGQGVGELFF
CDR3nt: TGTGCCAGCAGCCCCGGACAGGGGGTCGGGGAGCTGTTTTTT

abundance: -
d_gene: -
v_gene: TRBV3-1/TRBV3-2
j_gene: TRBJ1-6
len: 18
CDR3aa: CASSQEGWAKLGDSPLHF
CDR3nt: TGTGCCAGCAGCCAAGAGGGGTGGGCAAAGTTGGGGGATTCACCCCTCCACTTT

abundance: few
d_gene: TRBD1
v_gene: TRBV28
j_gene: TRBJ2-7
len: 14
CDR3aa: CASSHNRGRYEQYF
CDR3nt: TGTGCCAGCAGTCACAACAGGGGGCGGTACGAGCAGTACTTC

abundance: -
d_gene: TRBD1
v_gene: TRBV5-1
j_gene: TRBJ2-6
len: 18
CDR3aa: CASSLVGTGVAGANVLTF
CDR3nt: TGCGCCAGCAGCTTGGTTGGGACAGGGGTGGCTGGGGCCAACGTCCTGACTTTC

abundance: -
d_gene: TRBD1
v_gene: TRBV10-2
j_gene: TRBJ1-2
len: 17
CDR3aa: CASSEGVAGGLIDGYTF
CDR3nt: TGCGCCAGCAGTGAGGGAGTGGCAGGGGGCCTGATTGATGGCTACACCTTC

abundance: -
d_gene: -
v_gene: TRBV20-1
j_gene: TRBJ2-2
len: 16
CDR3aa: CSASGGPRPNTGELFF
CDR3nt: TGCAGTGCTAGTGGCGGGCCTAGACCGAACACCGGGGAGCTGTTTTTT

abundance: -
d_gene: TRBD2
v_gene: TRBV4-2
j_gene: TRBJ2-2
len: 18
CDR3aa: CASSQDRGGAIRTGELFF
CDR3nt: TGTGCCAGCAGCCAGGACCGGGGGGGGGCGATCAGGACCGGGGAGCTGTTTTTT

abundance: -
d_gene: -
v_gene: TRBV19
j_gene: TRBJ2-1
len: 13
CDR3aa: CASSPNHGYEQFF
CDR3nt: TGTGCCAGTAGTCCCAATCACGGTTATGAGCAGTTCTTC

abundance: once
d_gene: -
v_gene: TRBV19
j_gene: TRBJ1-4
len: 13
CDR3aa: CASSMAGVEKLFF
CDR3nt: TGTGCCAGTAGTATGGCAGGGGTCGAAAAACTGTTTTTT

abundance: -
d_gene: TRBD1
v_gene: TRBV6-5
j_gene: TRBJ2-7
len: 15
CDR3aa: CASSYDGQGSSEQYF
CDR3nt: TGTGCCAGCAGTTACGACGGACAGGGTTCGAGCGAGCAGTACTTC

abundance: once
d_gene: -
v_gene: TRBV29-1
j_gene: TRBJ2-5
len: 12
CDR3aa: CSVMEGIETQYF
CDR3nt: TGCAGCGTTATGGAGGGGATAGAGACCCAGTACTTC

abundance: once
d_gene: -
v_gene: TRBV7-2
j_gene: TRBJ1-3
len: 13
CDR3aa: CASTTGPGNTIYF
CDR3nt: TGTGCCTCCACGACGGGGCCCGGAAACACCATATATTTT

abundance: -
d_gene: -
v_gene: TRBV4-2
j_gene: TRBJ1-1
len: 15
CDR3aa: CASSQDSFRSPEAFF
CDR3nt: TGTGCCAGCAGCCAAGATTCTTTCAGGTCTCCTGAAGCTTTCTTT

abundance: -
d_gene: -
v_gene: TRBV14
j_gene: TRBJ2-3
len: 16
CDR3aa: CASSQGRQGGADTQYF
CDR3nt: TGTGCCAGCAGCCAAGGTCGACAGGGAGGGGCAGATACGCAGTATTTT

abundance: -
d_gene: TRBD1
v_gene: TRBV9
j_gene: TRBJ1-2
len: 16
CDR3aa: CASSAGGRGPPRGYTF
CDR3nt: TGTGCCAGCAGCGCAGGGGGCAGGGGGCCCCCCCGTGGCTACACCTTC

abundance: -
d_gene: -
v_gene: TRBV5-4
j_gene: TRBJ1-6
len: 13
CDR3aa: CASSLGQGSPLHF
CDR3nt: TGTGCCAGCAGCCTAGGGCAGGGTTCACCCCTCCACTTT

abundance: -
d_gene: -
v_gene: TRBV6-6
j_gene: TRBJ1-2
len: 11
CDR3aa: CATSGAYGYTF
CDR3nt: TGTGCCACCTCCGGGGCCTATGGCTACACCTTC

abundance: -
d_gene: -
v_gene: TRBV28
j_gene: TRBJ1-2
len: 12
CDR3aa: CASSSPNYGYTF
CDR3nt: TGTGCCAGCAGTTCTCCTAACTATGGCTACACCTTC

abundance: -
d_gene: -
v_gene: TRBV3-1/TRBV3-2
j_gene: TRBJ1-1
len: 14
CDR3aa: CASSQDREDTEAFF
CDR3nt: TGTGCCAGCAGCCAAGACAGGGAAGACACTGAAGCTTTCTTT

abundance: -
d_gene: -
v_gene: TRBV6-1
j_gene: TRBJ1-5
len: 16
CDR3aa: CASSEPRGGRVQPQHF
CDR3nt: TGTGCCAGCAGTGAACCTCGCGGGGGGCGCGTTCAGCCCCAGCATTTT

abundance: -
d_gene: -
v_gene: TRBV30
j_gene: TRBJ1-4
len: 14
CDR3aa: CAWRSGQLNEKLFF
CDR3nt: TGTGCCTGGAGATCGGGACAATTAAATGAAAAACTGTTTTTT

abundance: -
d_gene: -
v_gene: TRBV28
j_gene: TRBJ1-1
len: 16
CDR3aa: CASSSIQGAGNTEAFF
CDR3nt: TGTGCCAGCAGTTCCATTCAAGGGGCCGGGAACACTGAAGCTTTCTTT

abundance: -
d_gene: -
v_gene: TRBV5-1
j_gene: TRBJ2-2
len: 14
CDR3aa: CASSAFANTGELFF
CDR3nt: TGCGCCAGCAGCGCATTCGCGAACACCGGGGAGCTGTTTTTT

abundance: -
d_gene: TRBD2
v_gene: TRBV2
j_gene: TRBJ2-3
len: 15
CDR3aa: CASRPLAGGRWTQYF
CDR3nt: TGTGCCAGCCGCCCGCTAGCGGGGGGAAGGTGGACGCAGTATTTT

abundance: -
d_gene: TRBD1
v_gene: TRBV6-5
j_gene: TRBJ2-3
len: 14
CDR3aa: CASRDRGLTDTQYF
CDR3nt: TGTGCCAGCAGAGACAGGGGGCTAACAGATACGCAGTATTTT

abundance: -
d_gene: TRBD1
v_gene: TRBV6-2/TRBV6-3
j_gene: TRBJ1-1
len: 15
CDR3aa: CASSDQTGANTEAFF
CDR3nt: TGTGCCAGCAGTGACCAGACAGGGGCTAACACTGAAGCTTTCTTT

abundance: -
d_gene: TRBD1
v_gene: TRBV10-3
j_gene: TRBJ1-1
len: 16
CDR3aa: CAIRDALGGGQTEAFF
CDR3nt: TGTGCCATCAGGGACGCCTTAGGGGGCGGTCAAACTGAAGCTTTCTTT

abundance: few
d_gene: -
v_gene: TRBV5-1
j_gene: TRBJ1-5
len: 15
CDR3aa: CASSLGPNNNQPQHF
CDR3nt: TGCGCCAGCAGCTTGGGACCTAATAACAATCAGCCCCAGCATTTT

abundance: -
d_gene: -
v_gene: TRBV14
j_gene: TRBJ1-2
len: 15
CDR3aa: CASSLLGPGPLGYTF
CDR3nt: TGTGCCAGCAGCCTTCTGGGTCCAGGGCCTCTTGGCTACACCTTC

abundance: -
d_gene: TRBD2
v_gene: TRBV6-6
j_gene: TRBJ2-7
len: 14
CDR3aa: CASTGTSGTHEQYF
CDR3nt: TGTGCCAGCACCGGGACTAGCGGGACCCACGAGCAGTACTTC

abundance: -
d_gene: -
v_gene: TRBV5-1
j_gene: TRBJ2-5
len: 11
CDR3aa: CASSNQETQYF
CDR3nt: TGCGCCAGCAGCAACCAAGAGACCCAGTACTTC

abundance: -
d_gene: -
v_gene: TRBV5-6
j_gene: TRBJ1-1
len: 14
CDR3aa: CASSLGLLNTEAFF
CDR3nt: TGTGCCAGCAGCCTGGGACTCCTGAACACTGAAGCTTTCTTT

abundance: -
d_gene: -
v_gene: TRBV30
j_gene: TRBJ2-5
len: 15
CDR3aa: CACQLYPGYQETQYF
CDR3nt: TGTGCCTGTCAACTGTATCCAGGGTACCAAGAGACCCAGTACTTC

abundance: -
d_gene: -
v_gene: TRBV20-1
j_gene: TRBJ2-1
len: 11
CDR3aa: CSAARGDEQFF
CDR3nt: TGCAGTGCTGCTAGGGGCGATGAGCAGTTCTTC

abundance: once
d_gene: TRBD1
v_gene: TRBV28
j_gene: TRBJ1-1
len: 13
CDR3aa: CASSLWGDREAFF
CDR3nt: TGTGCCAGCAGTTTATGGGGGGACAGGGAAGCTTTCTTT